This T cell receptor beta chain was captured by sequencing in a study of blood T cell repertoires in COVID-19. Germline V gene data show CDR1 as ENHRY and CDR2 as SYGVKD. V was trimmed by 2 bases and J by 10 bases, leaving 21 bases between them. This CDR3 region has 16 residues. The repertoire was sequenced with immunoSEQ multiplex PCR; TCRdb's copy has only in-frame clones and lacks some. The table records fewer than 250,000 clones, 84% of them present only once. The rearrangement links TRBV10-3 to TRBJ2-1; a possible D gene is TRBD2 (6 bases). Specimen: PBMCs or T cells enriched from blood (not recorded which). This receptor was identified in a woman aged 40 to 50 who had recovered from COVID-19. This chain's CDR3 is CAISELRDRGIGEQFF. In DNA, the CDR3 is TGTGCCATCAGTGAGCTAAGGGACCGGGGGATAGGGGAGCAGTTCTTC.